A selection of T cell receptor beta chains follows, all from one sample in a study of identical twins. TCRdb used MiXCR to reprocess the 5' RACE reads, holding one entry per CDR3 protein. The top ten hold 1.5% to 2% of the sample, which has some 710,000 distinct CDR3 sequences, around 6.1% seen once. The sample was naive T cells sorted from blood. Every receptor here comes from a man aged 18 to 30 in good health. Each CDR3 is given with its conserved first and last residue. The D gene is left open where the match is weak.

TRBV12-3/TRBV12-4	TRBJ2-2	TRBD2	CASSLSLADGAGELFF
TRBV9	TRBJ2-3	.	CASSVGFTDTQYF
TRBV5-4	TRBJ1-1	.	CASSRVMNTEAFF
TRBV27	TRBJ1-2	.	CASSLGHRRYGYTF
TRBV27	TRBJ2-1	TRBD2	CASSAGTSGNNEQFF
TRBV4-3	TRBJ2-6	.	CASSLIRDSGANVLTF
TRBV29-1	TRBJ2-5	TRBD1	CSVVDRIETQYF
TRBV12-3/TRBV12-4	TRBJ1-5	.	CASSFRRGRAGPNQPQHF
TRBV27	TRBJ2-1	.	CASSFTSGTVDYNEQFF
TRBV29-1	TRBJ2-5	.	CSVEDSTGVETQYF
TRBV29-1	TRBJ2-5	.	CSSTSGSIGTQYF
TRBV20-1	TRBJ1-3	.	CSASPGNTIYF
TRBV20-1	TRBJ2-2	.	CSAILRTGELFF
TRBV5-1	TRBJ2-5	TRBD2	CASSLVPAGDQETQYF
TRBV12-5	TRBJ2-1	.	CASGLADGTLYNEQFF
TRBV20-1	TRBJ2-3	TRBD2	CSAPSGRDADTQYF
TRBV6-5	TRBJ2-6	.	CASSFNRLSGANVLTF
TRBV30	TRBJ1-2	.	CAWSGAPYGYTF
TRBV15	TRBJ2-5	.	CATRPVGRETQYF
TRBV4-1	TRBJ2-1	.	CASSQVGLANEQFF
TRBV5-1	TRBJ2-1	.	CASHSTGTTYNEQFF
TRBV4-3	TRBJ2-7	.	CASSQEARKHSYEQYF
TRBV30	TRBJ1-1	.	CARRVKVSNTEAFF
TRBV11-3	TRBJ2-4	.	CASSLDFSGQNIQYF
TRBV29-1	TRBJ1-2	.	CSVEDGGNGYTF
TRBV7-9	TRBJ1-5	.	CASSLERGSNQPQHF
TRBV7-2	TRBJ2-1	TRBD2	CASSLGSGLAGLREFF
TRBV11-2	TRBJ1-1	.	CASSLEVVNTEAFF
TRBV11-2	TRBJ1-4	.	CASSSRWGRLDEKLFF
TRBV3-1	TRBJ2-1	TRBD1	CASRAGQGAYNEQFF
TRBV7-9	TRBJ2-1	.	CASSLASVNEQFF
TRBV11-2	TRBJ1-5	TRBD1	CASSLGQGGPYSNQPQHF
TRBV7-3	TRBJ2-5	.	CASSPSGESRYQETQYF
TRBV5-1	TRBJ2-1	.	CASSLESPLWFF
TRBV18	TRBJ1-2	TRBD1	CASSPLQGEYGYTF
TRBV7-8	TRBJ2-7	TRBD1	CASSSRRDRSYEQYF
TRBV7-9	TRBJ2-5	TRBD2	CASSFLSGRAETQYF
TRBV27	TRBJ2-6	.	CASSQDIYAGANVLTF
TRBV29-1	TRBJ2-3	.	CTVAGDRADTQYF
TRBV2	TRBJ1-3	.	CASSEGQYSGNTIYF
TRBV6-1	TRBJ2-4	TRBD2	CASSTGGGREGKNIQYF
TRBV27	TRBJ2-3	TRBD2	CASSLWASGGTDTQYF
TRBV5-1	TRBJ2-7	TRBD1	CASSFGTGIYEQYF
TRBV9	TRBJ2-2	.	CASGGAGELFF
TRBV24-1	TRBJ2-3	.	CATSDRTDISTDTQYF
TRBV13	TRBJ1-1	TRBD1	CASSLRRTGTNTEAFF
TRBV12-3/TRBV12-4	TRBJ1-2	.	CASRRSYGYTF
TRBV5-1	TRBJ2-3	.	CASSLTDYTDTQYF
TRBV5-1	TRBJ2-7	TRBD2	CASSQGSSGSSYEQYF
TRBV6-1	TRBJ1-4	TRBD1	CASRDRGTNEKLFF
TRBV11-2	TRBJ1-1	.	CASSLEAVVRVGAFF
TRBV4-1	TRBJ2-1	.	CASSQDNGYEQFF
TRBV21-1	TRBJ2-1	.	CASSRHHEQFF
TRBV3-1	TRBJ2-3	TRBD1	CASSQGTGGVTDTQYF
TRBV15	TRBJ2-1	.	CATSRSANMNEQFF